The TCR beta chain described here comes from a study of blood T cell repertoires in COVID-19. Turning to the study itself: Sites across the United States, Italy and Spain contributed samples from acute and convalescent COVID-19.

The CDR3 is 13 residues long. V lost 8 bases, J lost 3 bases, and 12 bases lay in between. Germline V lookup: CDR1 LNHDA, CDR2 SQIVND (reference sequence). The repertoire was sequenced with immunoSEQ multiplex PCR; TCRdb's copy has only in-frame clones and lacks some. The table has around 280,000 clones, around 92% seen once. V usage is TRBV19 and J usage is TRBJ2-3; maybe TRBD1 (6 bases). Input material: peripheral blood. This TCR derives from a woman under 40 with COVID-19, enrolled during active disease. CDR3 residues: CASGQGGTDTQYF. The CDR3 DNA reads TGTGCCAGTGGTCAAGGGGGAACAGATACGCAGTATTTT.